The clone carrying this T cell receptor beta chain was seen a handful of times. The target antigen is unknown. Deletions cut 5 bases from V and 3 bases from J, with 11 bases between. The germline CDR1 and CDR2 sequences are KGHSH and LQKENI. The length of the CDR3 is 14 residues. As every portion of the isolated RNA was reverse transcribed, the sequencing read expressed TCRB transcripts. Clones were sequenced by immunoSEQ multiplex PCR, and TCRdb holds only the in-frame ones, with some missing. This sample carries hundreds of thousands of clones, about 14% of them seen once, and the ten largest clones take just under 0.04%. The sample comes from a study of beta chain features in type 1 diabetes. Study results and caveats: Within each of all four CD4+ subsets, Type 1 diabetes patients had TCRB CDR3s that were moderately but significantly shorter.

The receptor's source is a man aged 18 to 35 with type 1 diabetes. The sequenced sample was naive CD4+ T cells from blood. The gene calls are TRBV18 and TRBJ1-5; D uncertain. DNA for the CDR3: TGTGCCAGCTCAAACGGAGGAGTCAATCAGCCCCAGCATTTT. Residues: CASSNGGVNQPQHF.